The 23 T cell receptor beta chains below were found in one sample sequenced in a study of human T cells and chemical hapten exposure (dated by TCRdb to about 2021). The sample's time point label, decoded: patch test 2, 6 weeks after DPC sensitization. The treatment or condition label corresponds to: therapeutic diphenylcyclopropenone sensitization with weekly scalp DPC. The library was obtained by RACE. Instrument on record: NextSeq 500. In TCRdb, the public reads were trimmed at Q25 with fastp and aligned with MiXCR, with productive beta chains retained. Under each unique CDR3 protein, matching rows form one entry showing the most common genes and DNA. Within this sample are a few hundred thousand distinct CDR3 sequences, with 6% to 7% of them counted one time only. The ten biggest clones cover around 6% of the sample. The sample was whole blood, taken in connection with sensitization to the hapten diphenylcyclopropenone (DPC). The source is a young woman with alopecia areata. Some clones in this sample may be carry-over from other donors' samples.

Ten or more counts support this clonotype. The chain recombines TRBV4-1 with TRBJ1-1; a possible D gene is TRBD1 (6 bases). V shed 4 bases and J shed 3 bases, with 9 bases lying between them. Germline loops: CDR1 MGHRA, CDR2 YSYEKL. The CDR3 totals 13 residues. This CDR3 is CASSPRGDTEAFF. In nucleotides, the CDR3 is TGCGCCAGCAGCCCCAGGGGCGACACTGAAGCTTTCTTT.

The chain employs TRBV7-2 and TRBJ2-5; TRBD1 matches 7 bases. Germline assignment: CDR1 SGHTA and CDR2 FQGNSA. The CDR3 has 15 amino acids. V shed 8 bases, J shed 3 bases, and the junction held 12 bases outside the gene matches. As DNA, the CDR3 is TGTGCCAGCTCACCCCGTGTGACAGGGAAAGAGACCCAGTACTTC. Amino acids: CASSPRVTGKETQYF.

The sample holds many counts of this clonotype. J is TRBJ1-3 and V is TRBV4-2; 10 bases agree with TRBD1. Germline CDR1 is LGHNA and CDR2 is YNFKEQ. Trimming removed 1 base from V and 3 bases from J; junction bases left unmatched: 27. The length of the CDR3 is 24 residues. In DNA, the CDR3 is TGTGCCAGCAGCCAAGGGGTGATAGCCAGGAATGGGGACAGGGGAACTCTAGATGGAAACACCATATATTTT. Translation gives CASSQGVIARNGDRGTLDGNTIYF.

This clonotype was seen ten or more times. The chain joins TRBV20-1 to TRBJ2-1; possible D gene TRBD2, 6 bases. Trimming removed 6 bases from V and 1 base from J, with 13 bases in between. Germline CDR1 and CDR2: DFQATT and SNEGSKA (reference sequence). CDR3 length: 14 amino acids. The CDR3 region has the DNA TGCAGTGCCCCTGACCGGGGGTCCTACAATGAGCAGTTCTTC. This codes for CSAPDRGSYNEQFF.

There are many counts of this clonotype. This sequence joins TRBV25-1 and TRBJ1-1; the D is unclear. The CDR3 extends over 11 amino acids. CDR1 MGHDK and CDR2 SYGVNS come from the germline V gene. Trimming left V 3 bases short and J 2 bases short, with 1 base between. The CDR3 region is CASSDNTEAFF. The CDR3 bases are TGTGCCAGCAGTGATAACACTGAAGCTTTCTTT.

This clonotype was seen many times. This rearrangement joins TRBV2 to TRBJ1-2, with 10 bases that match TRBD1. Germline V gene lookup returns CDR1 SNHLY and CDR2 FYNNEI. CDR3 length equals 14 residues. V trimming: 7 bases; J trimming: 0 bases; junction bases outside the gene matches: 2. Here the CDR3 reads CASTGTGANYGYTF. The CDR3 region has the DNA TGTGCCAGCACCGGGACAGGGGCTAACTATGGCTACACCTTC.

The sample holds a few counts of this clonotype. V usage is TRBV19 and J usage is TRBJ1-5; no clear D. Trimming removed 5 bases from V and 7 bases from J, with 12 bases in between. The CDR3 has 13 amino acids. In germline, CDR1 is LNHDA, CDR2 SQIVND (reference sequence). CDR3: CASSFTTGQPQHF. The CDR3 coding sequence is TGTGCCAGTAGTTTTACTACTGGACAGCCCCAGCATTTT.

The CDR3 sequence: CASSYSTVTKSRETQYF. In DNA form, the CDR3 reads TGTGCCAGCAGTTACTCGACGGTAACAAAATCGAGGGAGACCCAGTACTTC. V usage is TRBV6-5 and J usage is TRBJ2-5, with no clear D. CDR1 is MNHEY and CDR2 is SVGAGI in the germline V gene. V lost 0 bases and J lost 5, with 19 bases in between. The CDR3 totals 17 residues.

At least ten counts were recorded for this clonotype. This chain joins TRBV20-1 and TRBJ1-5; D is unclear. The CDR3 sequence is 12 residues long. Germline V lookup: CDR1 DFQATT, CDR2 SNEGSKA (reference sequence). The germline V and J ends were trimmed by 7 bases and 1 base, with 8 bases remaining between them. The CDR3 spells CSVPASNQPQHF. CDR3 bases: TGCAGTGTTCCCGCGAGCAATCAGCCCCAGCATTTT.

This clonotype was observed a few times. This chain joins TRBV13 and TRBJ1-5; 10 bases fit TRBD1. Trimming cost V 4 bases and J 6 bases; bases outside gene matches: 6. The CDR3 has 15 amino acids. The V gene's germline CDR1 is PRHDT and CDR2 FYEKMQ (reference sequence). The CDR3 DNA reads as TGTGCCAGCAGCTCCGGGACAGGGGTGCCTCAGCCCCAGCATTTT. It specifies CASSSGTGVPQPQHF.

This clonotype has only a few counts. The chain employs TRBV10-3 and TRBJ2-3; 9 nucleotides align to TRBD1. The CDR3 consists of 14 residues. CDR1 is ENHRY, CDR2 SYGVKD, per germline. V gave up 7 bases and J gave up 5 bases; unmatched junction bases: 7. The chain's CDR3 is CAIMKTGGGDTQYF. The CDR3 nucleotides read TGTGCCATCATGAAGACAGGGGGGGGAGATACGCAGTATTTT.

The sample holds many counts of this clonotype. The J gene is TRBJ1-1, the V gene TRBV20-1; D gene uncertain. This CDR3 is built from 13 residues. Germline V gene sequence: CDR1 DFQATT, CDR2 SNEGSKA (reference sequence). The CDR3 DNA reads TGCAGCTCGACACTTCTAGGGAACACTGAAGCTTTCTTT. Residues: CSSTLLGNTEAFF.

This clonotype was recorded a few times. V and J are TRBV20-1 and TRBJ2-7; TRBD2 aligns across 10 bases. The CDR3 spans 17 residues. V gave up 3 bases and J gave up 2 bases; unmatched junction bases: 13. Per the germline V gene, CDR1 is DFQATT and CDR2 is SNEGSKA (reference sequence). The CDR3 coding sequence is TGCAGTGCTAGGCCACCAAGCGGGACTAGCGACGCCTACGAGCAGTACTTC. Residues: CSARPPSGTSDAYEQYF.

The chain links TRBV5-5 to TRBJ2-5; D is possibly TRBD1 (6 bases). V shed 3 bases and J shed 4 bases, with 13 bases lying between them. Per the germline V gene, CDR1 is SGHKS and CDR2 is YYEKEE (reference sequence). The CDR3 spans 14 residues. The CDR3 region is CASSSQGTAETQYF. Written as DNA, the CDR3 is TGTGCCAGCAGCTCACAGGGTACAGCAGAGACCCAGTACTTC. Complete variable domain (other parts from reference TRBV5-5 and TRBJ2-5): DAGVTQSPTHLIKTRGQQVTLRCSPISGHKSVSWYQQVLGQGPQFIFQYYEKEERGRGNFPDRFSARQFPNYSSELNVNALLLGDSALYLCASSSQGTAETQYFGPGTRLLVL.

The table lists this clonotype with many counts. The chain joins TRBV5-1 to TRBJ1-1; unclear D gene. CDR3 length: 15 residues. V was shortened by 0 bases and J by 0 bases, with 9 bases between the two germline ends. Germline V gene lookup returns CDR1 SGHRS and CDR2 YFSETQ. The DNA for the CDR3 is TGCGCCAGCAGCTTGGGGGTGTTAATGAACACTGAAGCTTTCTTT. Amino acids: CASSLGVLMNTEAFF.

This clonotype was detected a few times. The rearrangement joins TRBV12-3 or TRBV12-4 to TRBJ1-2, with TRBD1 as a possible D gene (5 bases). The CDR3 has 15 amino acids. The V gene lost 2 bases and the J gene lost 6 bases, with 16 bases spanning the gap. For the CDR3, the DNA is TGTGCCAGCAGTTTAAGGCCCGTGGGGGGAAATGGCTACACCTTC. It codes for CASSLRPVGGNGYTF.

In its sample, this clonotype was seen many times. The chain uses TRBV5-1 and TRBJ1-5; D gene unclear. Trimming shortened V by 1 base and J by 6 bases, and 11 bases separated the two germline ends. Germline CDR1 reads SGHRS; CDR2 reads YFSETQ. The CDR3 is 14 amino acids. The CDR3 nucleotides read TGCGCCAGCAGCTTGAGCGGGCTCCCTCAGCCCCAGCATTTT. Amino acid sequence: CASSLSGLPQPQHF.

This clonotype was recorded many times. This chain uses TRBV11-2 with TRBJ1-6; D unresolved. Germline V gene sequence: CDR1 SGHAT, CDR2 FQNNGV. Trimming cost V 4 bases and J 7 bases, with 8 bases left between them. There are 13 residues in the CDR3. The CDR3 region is CASSYDSNSPLHF. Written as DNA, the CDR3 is TGTGCCAGCAGCTACGACTCCAATTCACCCCTCCACTTT.

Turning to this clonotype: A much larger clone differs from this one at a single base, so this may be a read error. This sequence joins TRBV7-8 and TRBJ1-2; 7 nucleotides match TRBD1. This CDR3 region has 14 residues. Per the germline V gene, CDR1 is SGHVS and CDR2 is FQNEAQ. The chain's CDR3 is CSSSLAGTDYGYTF. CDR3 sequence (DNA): TGTTCCAGCAGCTTAGCCGGGACAGACTATGGCTACACCTTC.

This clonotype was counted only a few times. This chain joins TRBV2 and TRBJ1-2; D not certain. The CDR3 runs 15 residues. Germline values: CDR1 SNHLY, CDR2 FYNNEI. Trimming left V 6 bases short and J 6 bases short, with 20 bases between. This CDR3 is CASSPEALPGNGYTF. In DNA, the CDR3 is TGTGCCAGCAGCCCGGAGGCACTCCCGGGCAATGGCTACACCTTC.

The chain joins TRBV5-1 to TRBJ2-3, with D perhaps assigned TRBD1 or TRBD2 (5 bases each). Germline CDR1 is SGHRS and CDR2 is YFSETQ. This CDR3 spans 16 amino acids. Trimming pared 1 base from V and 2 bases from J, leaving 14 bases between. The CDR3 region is CASSLSPGPNTDTQYF. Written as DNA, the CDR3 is TGCGCCAGCAGCTTGTCTCCGGGACCCAACACAGATACGCAGTATTTT.

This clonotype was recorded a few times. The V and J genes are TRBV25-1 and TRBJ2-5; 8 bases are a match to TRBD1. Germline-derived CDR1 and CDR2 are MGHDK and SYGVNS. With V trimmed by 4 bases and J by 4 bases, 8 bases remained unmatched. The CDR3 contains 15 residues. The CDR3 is CASSAEGRGRETQYF. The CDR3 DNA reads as TGTGCCAGCAGTGCTGAAGGCAGGGGGCGAGAGACCCAGTACTTC.

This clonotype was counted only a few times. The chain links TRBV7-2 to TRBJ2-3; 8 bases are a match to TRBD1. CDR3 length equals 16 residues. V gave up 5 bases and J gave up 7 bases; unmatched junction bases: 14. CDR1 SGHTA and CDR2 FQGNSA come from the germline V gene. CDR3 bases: TGTGCCAGCAGCCCACACTCTCGGACAGGGCGGAATACGCAGTATTTT. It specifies CASSPHSRTGRNTQYF.